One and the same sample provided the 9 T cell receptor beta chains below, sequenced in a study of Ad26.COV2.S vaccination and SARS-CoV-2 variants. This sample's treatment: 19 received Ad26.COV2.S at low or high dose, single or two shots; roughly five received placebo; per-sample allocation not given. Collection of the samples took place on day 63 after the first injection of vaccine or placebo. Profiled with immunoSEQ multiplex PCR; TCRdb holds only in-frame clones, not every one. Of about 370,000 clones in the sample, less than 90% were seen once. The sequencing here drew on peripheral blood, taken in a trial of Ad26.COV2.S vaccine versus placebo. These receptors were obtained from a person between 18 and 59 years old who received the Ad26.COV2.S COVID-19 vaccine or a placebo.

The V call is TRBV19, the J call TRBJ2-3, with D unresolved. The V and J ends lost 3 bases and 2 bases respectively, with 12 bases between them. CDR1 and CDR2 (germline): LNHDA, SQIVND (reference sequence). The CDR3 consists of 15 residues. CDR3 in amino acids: CASSIGYKDTDTQYF. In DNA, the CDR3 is TGTGCCAGTAGTATTGGCTACAAAGACACAGATACGCAGTATTTT.

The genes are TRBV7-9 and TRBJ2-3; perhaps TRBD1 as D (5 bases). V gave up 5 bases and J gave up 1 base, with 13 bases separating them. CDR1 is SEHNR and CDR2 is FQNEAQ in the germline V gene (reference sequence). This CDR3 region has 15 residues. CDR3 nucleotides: TGTGCCAGCAGCCCTCGCGGCAGGGGCACAGATACGCAGTATTTT. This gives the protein CASSPRGRGTDTQYF.

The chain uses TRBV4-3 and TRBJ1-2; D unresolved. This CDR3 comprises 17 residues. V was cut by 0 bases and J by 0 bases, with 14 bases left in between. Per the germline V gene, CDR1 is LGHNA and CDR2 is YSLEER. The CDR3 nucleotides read TGCGCCAGCAGCCAAGAGTTGGACGGAGGACCTAACTATGGCTACACCTTC. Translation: CASSQELDGGPNYGYTF.

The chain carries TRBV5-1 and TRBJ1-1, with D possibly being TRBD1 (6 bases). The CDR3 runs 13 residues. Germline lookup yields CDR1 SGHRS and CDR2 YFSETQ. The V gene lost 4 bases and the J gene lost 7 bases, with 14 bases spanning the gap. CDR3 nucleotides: TGCGCCAGCAGCCGACAGGAGAAGGATGAAGCTTTCTTT. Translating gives CASSRQEKDEAFF.

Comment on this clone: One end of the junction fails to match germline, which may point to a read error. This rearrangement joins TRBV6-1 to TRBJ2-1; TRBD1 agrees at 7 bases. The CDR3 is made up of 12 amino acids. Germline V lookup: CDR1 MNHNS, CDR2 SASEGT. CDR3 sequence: CASSERWDSAVF. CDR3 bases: TGTGCCAGCAGTGAAAGGTGGGACAGCGCAGTCTTC.

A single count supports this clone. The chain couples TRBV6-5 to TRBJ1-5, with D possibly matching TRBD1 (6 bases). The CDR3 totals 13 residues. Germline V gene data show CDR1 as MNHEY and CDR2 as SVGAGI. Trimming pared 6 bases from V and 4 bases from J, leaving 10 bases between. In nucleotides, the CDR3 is TGTGCCAGCAGAGCAGGGGCGAATCAGCCCCAGCATTTT. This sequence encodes CASRAGANQPQHF.

The CDR3 is CATSGKTGELFF. For the CDR3, the DNA is TGTGCCACCAGCGGGAAAACCGGGGAGCTGTTTTTT. The chain uses TRBV15 and TRBJ2-2; D remains ambiguous. Germline-derived CDR1 and CDR2 are LNHNV and YYDKDF (reference sequence). V was trimmed by 5 bases and J by 5 bases, leaving 6 bases between them. CDR3 length: 12 residues.

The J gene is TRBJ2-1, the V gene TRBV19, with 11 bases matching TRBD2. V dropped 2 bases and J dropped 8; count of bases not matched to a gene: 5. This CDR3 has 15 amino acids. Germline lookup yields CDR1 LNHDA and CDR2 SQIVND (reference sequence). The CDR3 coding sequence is TGTGCCAGTAGTATATATAGCGGGGGGGGCTATGAGCAGTTCTTC. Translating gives CASSIYSGGGYEQFF. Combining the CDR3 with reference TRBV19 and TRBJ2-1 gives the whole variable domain DGGITQSPKYLFRKEGQNVTLSCEQNLNHDAMYWYRQDPGQGLRLIYYSQIVNDFQKGDIAEGYSVSREKKESFPLTVTSAQKNPTAFYLCASSIYSGGGYEQFFGPGTRLTVL.

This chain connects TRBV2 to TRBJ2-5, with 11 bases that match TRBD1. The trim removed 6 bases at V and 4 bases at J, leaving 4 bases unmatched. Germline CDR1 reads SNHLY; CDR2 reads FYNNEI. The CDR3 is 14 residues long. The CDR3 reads CASRGTGGRETQYF. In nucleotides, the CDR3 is TGTGCCAGCAGGGGGACAGGGGGTCGAGAGACCCAGTACTTC.